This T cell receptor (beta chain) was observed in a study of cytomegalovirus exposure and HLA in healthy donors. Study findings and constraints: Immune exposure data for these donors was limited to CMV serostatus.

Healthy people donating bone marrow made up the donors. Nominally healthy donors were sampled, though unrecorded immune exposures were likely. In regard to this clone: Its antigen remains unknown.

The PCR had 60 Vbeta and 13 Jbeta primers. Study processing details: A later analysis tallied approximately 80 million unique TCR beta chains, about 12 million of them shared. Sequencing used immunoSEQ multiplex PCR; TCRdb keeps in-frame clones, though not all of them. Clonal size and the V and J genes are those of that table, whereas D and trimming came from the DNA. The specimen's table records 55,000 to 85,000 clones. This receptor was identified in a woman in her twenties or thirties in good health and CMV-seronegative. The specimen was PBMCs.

For the CDR3, the DNA is TGCGCCAGCAGCCAAGATTGGGCAGGGGGCTATGGCTACACCTTC. This encodes CASSQDWAGGYGYTF. The chain joins TRBV4-3 to TRBJ1-2; the match to TRBD1 covers 7 bases. The CDR3 spans 15 residues. The germline gives CDR1 LGHNA, CDR2 YSLEER. The V and J ends lost 0 bases and 4 bases, in that order; junction bases with no gene match: 5.